A selection of T cell receptor beta chains follows, all from one sample in a study of blood T cell repertoires in COVID-19. TCRdb's copy holds only in-frame clones and misses some; the assay was immunoSEQ multiplex PCR. The repertoire consists of roughly 260,000 clones, with 75% to 95% occurring once and the leading ten covering 2.6%. The sequencing input was peripheral blood. The receptors stem from a young adult with COVID-19, enrolled during active disease. The CDR3 runs from the conserved cysteine through the conserved F or W. A D gene is named only where the DNA matches it firmly. Not every row has a clone size; where given, it reads once, few, many or a size class.

>TRBJ2-5|-|-|14|TRBV7-2
CASSLGFGGETQYF
TGTGCCAGCAGCTTAGGCTTCGGCGGGGAGACCCAGTACTTC
>TRBJ2-3|-|TRBD1|15|TRBV10-3
CAIRSMDRTTDTQYF
TGTGCCATCAGGAGCATGGACAGGACCACAGATACGCAGTATTTT
>TRBJ2-7|-|-|13|TRBV21-1
CASSRDRLIEQYF
TGTGCCAGCAGCAGGGACAGACTAATAGAGCAGTACTTC
>TRBJ1-2|once|TRBD1|13|TRBV2
CASRDREGYGYTF
TGTGCCAGCAGGGACAGGGAGGGCTATGGCTACACCTTC
>TRBJ2-7|once|-|10|TRBV2
CASRANEQYF
TGTGCCAGCAGAGCAAACGAGCAGTACTTC
>TRBJ2-2|-|-|16|TRBV5-1
CASSLLQGSGTGELFF
TGCGCCAGCAGCTTGCTTCAGGGGAGCGGCACCGGGGAGCTGTTTTTT
>TRBJ2-7|-|-|12|TRBV2
CAGSLRGAEQYF
TGTGCCGGATCCTTACGGGGAGCCGAGCAGTACTTC
>TRBJ2-1|-|TRBD2|15|TRBV14
CASSQPGGPYNEQFF
TGTGCCAGCAGCCAACCGGGAGGTCCCTACAATGAGCAGTTCTTC
>TRBJ2-7|-|TRBD2|17|TRBV4-3
CASSQDLTGLLSYEQYF
TGCGCCAGCAGCCAAGATCTTACGGGACTATTGTCCTACGAGCAGTACTTC
>TRBJ2-1|-|-|15|TRBV20-1
CSASAGVNSYNEQFF
TGCAGTGCTAGTGCAGGGGTCAACTCCTACAATGAGCAGTTCTTC
>TRBJ2-2|many|-|13|TRBV12-3/TRBV12-4
CASSTSGTGELFF
TGTGCCAGCAGCACCTCGGGGACCGGGGAGCTGTTTTTT
>TRBJ2-3|-|-|15|TRBV10-3
CAISVGRGSTDTQYF
TGTGCCATCAGTGTTGGGCGGGGTAGCACAGATACGCAGTATTTT
>TRBJ2-7|once|-|15|TRBV13
CASSLSTPRGYEQYF
TGTGCCAGCAGCTTAAGTACACCTCGAGGGTACGAGCAGTACTTC
>TRBJ1-2|-|TRBD1|15|TRBV27
CASSPTGTGNYGYTF
TGTGCCAGCAGTCCGACCGGGACAGGGAACTATGGCTACACCTTC
>TRBJ1-5|-|-|14|TRBV5-1
CASSLASGDQPQHF
TGCGCCAGCAGCTTGGCCAGTGGTGATCAGCCCCAGCATTTT
>TRBJ2-3|-|TRBD2|18|TRBV7-2
CASSLGKLSGRGPDTQYF
TGTGCCAGCAGCTTAGGGAAGCTTAGCGGGAGGGGACCAGATACGCAGTATTTT
>TRBJ1-2|-|-|15|TRBV7-9
CASSSPISESYGYTF
TGTGCCAGCAGCTCACCAATCAGTGAATCCTATGGCTACACCTTC
>TRBJ1-1|-|-|13|TRBV11-2
CASSLEDSAEAFF
TGTGCCAGCAGCTTAGAGGATAGCGCTGAAGCTTTCTTT
>TRBJ2-5|-|-|14|TRBV6-1
CASSELAGRETQYF
TGTGCCAGCAGTGAACTGGCAGGAAGAGAGACCCAGTACTTC
>TRBJ2-5|-|TRBD2|18|TRBV9
CASSGKGLAGGPESTQYF
TGTGCCAGCAGCGGCAAGGGACTAGCGGGAGGGCCGGAATCGACCCAGTACTTC
>TRBJ1-1|few|-|15|TRBV5-5
CASSLYPGGEPEAFF
TGTGCCAGCAGCTTGTATCCCGGGGGGGAGCCTGAAGCTTTCTTT
>TRBJ2-2|-|-|12|TRBV9
CASSVANGELFF
TGTGCCAGCAGCGTAGCTAACGGGGAGCTGTTTTTT
>TRBJ2-6|-|-|15|TRBV28
CASSLLSLGANVLTF
TGTGCCAGCAGTTTACTCAGTCTGGGGGCCAACGTCCTGACTTTC
>TRBJ2-7|-|-|13|TRBV2
CASSHRPSYEQYF
TGTGCCAGCAGCCACAGGCCCTCCTACGAGCAGTACTTC
>TRBJ1-6|-|-|14|TRBV4-1
CASSQGGFDSPLHF
TGCGCCAGCAGCCAGGGGGGGTTTGATTCACCCCTCCACTTT
>TRBJ1-1|-|-|12|TRBV30
CAWSSGDTEAFF
TGTGCCTGGAGTTCCGGGGACACTGAAGCTTTCTTT